This entry features one T cell receptor (beta chain) sequence. No antigen is known for it. The record has no base qualities; no much larger clone is one base away. The germline ends are 13 bases apart after V is trimmed by 6 bases and J by 5 bases. The CDR3, cysteine through phenylalanine, is 13 amino acids long. Of the read, only the CDR3 DNA is kept; its 39 bases are in frame from base 1. Library construction relied on RT-PCR. Sequencing took place on an Illumina HiSeq 2500. TCRdb redid the processing of the public reads, applying fastp at Q25 and MiXCR, and retained in-frame beta chains. Rows matching on CDR3 protein sequence are summarized as one entry with the most common DNA and genes. This sample gives over a thousand distinct CDR3 sequences in total; 80% of them show up just once. The leading ten clones occupy just under 25% of the sample. These data belong to a study of yellow fever vaccine responses in identical twins (dated by TCRdb to between 2018 and 2020). Regarding the study in general: Focusing on identical twins, the study followed the T cell clones that responded to the vaccine, and did so with precision. What the work shows at the level of the full study, not this receptor alone: According to the authors, in identical twins the way T cells responded to vaccination appeared partly convergent and partly personalized.

The source is a female donor who received the yellow fever vaccine. Sequencing was performed on T cells from blood (PBMCs), unsorted or a sorted subset (not recorded which), taken before or after yellow fever vaccination (not recorded which). The rearrangement joined TRBV12-3 or TRBV12-4 to TRBJ2-5, with TRBD1 as a weak D call on 5 bases. The DNA reads TGTGCCAGCAGGGACAAGCTCTACGAGACCCAGTACTTC. Its amino acids are CASRDKLYETQYF.